A single sample is the source of the 13 T cell receptor beta chains below, sequenced in a study of T cells in Graves' hyperthyroidism and ophthalmopathy. Regions amplified from RNA transcripts were the TCR beta CDR3 regions. A first-round RT-PCR of the TCR CDR3 used the HTBI primer set. TCRdb re-called the multiplex PCR reads with MiXCR, one entry per CDR3 protein. This sample has roughly 500,000 distinct CDR3 sequences, with around 15% found just once. Sequencing was done on a sample of blood. These receptors all stem from a woman aged 25 to 39 with Graves' ophthalmopathy.

The chain couples TRBV19 to TRBJ1-2; possible D gene TRBD1, 5 bases. CDR1 and CDR2 from the germline V gene are LNHDA and SQIVND (reference sequence). V was clipped by 6 bases and J by 8 bases, with 16 bases between them. This CDR3 spans 13 amino acids. CDR3 loop: CASSLDSLPGYTF. The CDR3 DNA reads as TGTGCCAGTAGCCTAGACAGCCTGCCCGGCTACACCTTC.

The rearrangement joins TRBV7-9 to TRBJ2-3; no definite D call. Trimming took 3 bases from V and 4 from J, leaving 8 bases between them. The CDR3 sequence is 13 residues long. Germline V gene lookup returns CDR1 SEHNR and CDR2 FQNEAQ (reference sequence). The CDR3, as DNA: TGTGCCAGCAGCTTCTTAGAGGCAGATACGCAGTATTTT. Translating it yields CASSFLEADTQYF. Looking up the rest from reference TRBV7-9 and TRBJ2-3 gives the full variable domain: DTGVSQNPRHKITKRGQNVTFRCDPISEHNRLYWYRQTLGQGPEFLTYFQNEAQLEKSRLLSDRFSAERPKGSFSTLEIQRTEQGDSAMYLCASSFLEADTQYFGPGTRLTVL.

V usage is TRBV2 and J usage is TRBJ2-5, with 7 positions matching TRBD1. Per the germline V gene, CDR1 is SNHLY and CDR2 is FYNNEI. The ends lost 10 bases at V and 5 bases at J; junction bases unmatched: 4. The CDR3 totals 11 residues. The CDR3 nucleotides read TGTGCCATTTCACAGGGGGAGACCCAGTACTTC. It encodes CAISQGETQYF.

J is TRBJ2-5 and V is TRBV19; D gene ambiguous. The germline V gene encodes CDR1 LNHDA and CDR2 SQIVND (reference sequence). V dropped 6 bases and J dropped 3 bases, with 11 bases sitting between them. CDR3 length: 13 amino acids. CDR3 in DNA: TGTGCCAGTAGCTACAGTAGGGAAGAGACCCAGTACTTC. It yields the protein CASSYSREETQYF.

In this sample, this clonotype turned up a few times. This rearrangement joins TRBV24-1 to TRBJ2-6, with 8 bases lining up with TRBD1. V shed 4 bases, J shed 6 bases, and the junction held 7 bases outside the gene matches. The CDR3 runs 16 residues. Germline CDR1 and CDR2: KGHDR and SFDVKD. The CDR3 DNA reads as TGTGCCACCAGTGACCCGACAGGGGCGCAGGCCAACGTCCTGACTTTC. The encoded protein is CATSDPTGAQANVLTF.

This clonotype was counted between two and nine times. The CDR3 DNA reads as TGTGCCAGCAGCGTCGGGGCGGGACAGAGAATGAACACTGAAGCTTTCTTT. Protein: CASSVGAGQRMNTEAFF. The chain uses TRBV9 and TRBJ1-1, with TRBD1 matching 7 bases. CDR1 and CDR2 from the germline V gene are SGDLS and YYNGEE. J gave up 0 bases and V 2 bases, and 10 bases lay outside the gene matches. The CDR3 extends over 17 amino acids.

This clonotype was recorded a few times. J is TRBJ1-1 and V is TRBV18; 7 nucleotides align to TRBD1. V dropped 4 bases and J dropped 4; count of bases not matched to a gene: 9. CDR1 and CDR2 (germline): KGHSH, LQKENI. The CDR3 is 15 amino acids. The CDR3 sequence: CASSLTQGGFTEAFF. The CDR3 nucleotides are TGTGCCAGCTCACTTACCCAGGGGGGATTCACTGAAGCTTTCTTT.

V is TRBV29-1 and J is TRBJ2-1; TRBD2 might be the D (5 bases). The CDR3 has 12 amino acids. V lost 3 bases, J lost 12 bases, and 15 bases lay in between. Germline CDR1 and CDR2: SQVTM and ANQGSEA. CDR3 sequence: CSVDDRAEGQFF. CDR3 DNA: TGCAGCGTTGATGATAGGGCCGAGGGGCAGTTCTTC.

This clonotype came up a few times. This chain uses TRBV29-1 with TRBJ2-7; a possible D gene is TRBD2 (5 bases). Trimming cost V 4 bases and J 3 bases, with 10 bases left between them. There are 12 residues in the CDR3. Looked up from germline, CDR1 is SQVTM and CDR2 is ANQGSEA. The CDR3, as DNA: TGCAGCGTTGTGTTAGAGGGCTACGAGCAGTACTTC. Protein product: CSVVLEGYEQYF.

This clonotype occurred a few times. The chain employs TRBV28 and TRBJ2-6; unclear D gene. Germline CDR1 reads MDHEN; CDR2 reads SYDVKM. V was trimmed by 7 bases and J by 2 bases, leaving 12 bases between them. This CDR3 spans 15 amino acids. The CDR3 region is CASIPHPPGANVLTF. DNA for the CDR3: TGTGCCAGCATCCCTCACCCGCCTGGGGCCAACGTCCTGACTTTC. Filled out from reference TRBV28 and TRBJ2-6, the complete variable domain reads DVKVTQSSRYLVKRTGEKVFLECVQDMDHENMFWYRQDPGLGLRLIYFSYDVKMKEKGDIPEGYSVSREKKERFSLILESASTNQTSMYLCASIPHPPGANVLTFGAGSRLTVL.

This clonotype was seen only once. V and J are TRBV28 and TRBJ2-7; TRBD2 aligns across 12 bases. Germline V gene lookup returns CDR1 MDHEN and CDR2 SYDVKM. The CDR3 loop spans 15 amino acids. Losses at the gene ends were 5 bases for V and 4 bases for J; bases not matched to a gene: 6. CDR3 residues: CASSMLAGGPYEQYF. In DNA form, the CDR3 reads TGTGCCAGCAGTATGCTAGCGGGAGGGCCGTACGAGCAGTACTTC.

This clonotype was found many times. V usage is TRBV7-2 and J usage is TRBJ1-2; 7 bases line up with TRBD1. The V gene end was trimmed by 4 bases and the J gene end by 5 bases; junction bases not matched to a gene: 10. The CDR3 totals 15 residues. Germline assignment: CDR1 SGHTA and CDR2 FQGNSA. The CDR3 nucleotides read TGTGCCAGCAGCTACATCGACAGGGCTCAGTATGGCTACACCTTC. Its translation: CASSYIDRAQYGYTF.

The chain employs TRBV5-1 and TRBJ1-1; 9 bases fit TRBD1. The CDR3 length is 14 residues. CDR1 and CDR2 (germline): SGHRS, YFSETQ. V shed 4 bases and J 5 bases; nucleotides not matched to a gene: 6. The CDR3 nucleotides read TGCGCCAGCAGCATCGACAGGGGGGGTACTGAAGCTTTCTTT. It is translated as CASSIDRGGTEAFF. The full variable domain, its missing parts supplied by reference TRBV5-1 and TRBJ1-1, is KAGVTQTPRYLIKTRGQQVTLSCSPISGHRSVSWYQQTPGQGLQFLFEYFSETQRNKGNFPGRFSGRQFSNSRSEMNVSTLELGDSALYLCASSIDRGGTEAFFGQGTRLTVV.